This T cell receptor beta chain was identified during a study of blood T cell repertoires in COVID-19. At the level of the study: Acute and convalescent COVID-19 specimens originated in the United States, Italy and Spain.

In the study's own analysis: Nucleated cell number was recorded as an estimate derived from reference gene primer amplification. Sequenced by immunoSEQ multiplex PCR; TCRdb stores in-frame clones only, minus some. That table supplies the V and J calls and clone size; D and trimming were determined from the DNA. The profile covers around 260,000 clones, with 65% to 90% appearing a single time and less than 15% taken by the ten largest. The receptor's source is a human donor in a cohort sampled during active COVID-19. Sequenced sample: peripheral blood.

In nucleotides, the CDR3 is TGTGCCAGCAGCGGAGTGACAGGGAAGGGGGAGACCCAGTACTTC. It yields the protein CASSGVTGKGETQYF. The chain recombines TRBV9 with TRBJ2-5; TRBD1 aligns across 7 bases. Trimming removed 3 bases from V and 5 bases from J; junction bases left unmatched: 10. There are 15 residues in the CDR3. The germline gives CDR1 SGDLS, CDR2 YYNGEE.